This TCR beta chain was observed in a study of Ad26.COV2.S vaccination and SARS-CoV-2 variants. The study, taken as a whole, reports: People given the vaccine had a wider spike-specific TCR breadth than placebo recipients did. Spike-specific responses of CD8+ and CD4+ T cells were reported to display substantial breadth after vaccination.

As for treatment: around 19 received Ad26.COV2.S at low or high dose, single or two shots; several received placebo; per-sample allocation not given. Day 63 after the first vaccine or placebo injection was the time point for sampling. V dropped 2 bases and J dropped 3 bases, with 10 bases sitting between them. Germline V lookup: CDR1 SGHAT, CDR2 FQNNGV. The CDR3 contains 14 residues. Sequencing used immunoSEQ multiplex PCR; TCRdb keeps in-frame clones, though not all of them. The sample holds about 280,000 clones, around 87% seen once. This clone was observed a single time. Antigen specificity is unknown.

The sample here was peripheral blood, taken in a trial of Ad26.COV2.S vaccine versus placebo. The rearrangement links TRBV11-2 to TRBJ1-1, with a possible D match to TRBD1 (5 bases). This receptor was taken from a person between 18 and 60 years old who received the Ad26.COV2.S COVID-19 vaccine or a placebo. The CDR3 here is CASSLRRGDTEAFF. The CDR3 DNA sequence: TGTGCCAGCAGCTTAAGGAGAGGGGACACTGAAGCTTTCTTT.